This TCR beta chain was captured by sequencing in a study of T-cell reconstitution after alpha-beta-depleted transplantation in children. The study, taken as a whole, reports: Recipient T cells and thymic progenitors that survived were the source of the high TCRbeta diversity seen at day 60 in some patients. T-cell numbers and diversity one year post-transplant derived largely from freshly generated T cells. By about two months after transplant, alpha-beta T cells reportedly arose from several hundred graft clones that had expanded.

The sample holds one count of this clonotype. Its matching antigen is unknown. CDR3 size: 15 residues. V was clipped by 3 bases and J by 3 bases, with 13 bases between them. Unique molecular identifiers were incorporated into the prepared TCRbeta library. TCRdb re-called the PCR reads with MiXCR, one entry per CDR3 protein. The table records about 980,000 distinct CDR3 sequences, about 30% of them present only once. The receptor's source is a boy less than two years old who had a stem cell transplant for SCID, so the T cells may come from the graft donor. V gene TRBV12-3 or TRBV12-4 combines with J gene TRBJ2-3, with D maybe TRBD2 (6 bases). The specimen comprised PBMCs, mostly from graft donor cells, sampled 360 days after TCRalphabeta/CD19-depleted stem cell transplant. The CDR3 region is CASSLAAGKTDTQYF. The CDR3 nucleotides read TGTGCCAGCAGTTTGGCGGCGGGGAAAACAGATACGCAGTATTTT.